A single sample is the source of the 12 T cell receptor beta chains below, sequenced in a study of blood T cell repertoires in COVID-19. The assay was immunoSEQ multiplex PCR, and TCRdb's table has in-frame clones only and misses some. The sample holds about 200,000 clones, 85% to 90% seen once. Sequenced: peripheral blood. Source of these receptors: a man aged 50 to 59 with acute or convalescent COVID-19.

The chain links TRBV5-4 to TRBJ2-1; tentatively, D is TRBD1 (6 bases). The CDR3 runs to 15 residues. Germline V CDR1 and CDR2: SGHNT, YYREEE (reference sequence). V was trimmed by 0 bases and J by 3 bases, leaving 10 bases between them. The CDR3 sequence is CASSLDRVIYNEQFF. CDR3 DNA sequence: TGTGCCAGCAGCTTGGACAGGGTGATCTACAATGAGCAGTTCTTC. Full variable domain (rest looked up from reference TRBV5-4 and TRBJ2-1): ETGVTQSPTHLIKTRGQQVTLRCSSQSGHNTVSWYQQALGQGPQFIFQYYREEENGRGNFPPRFSGLQFPNYSSELNVNALELDDSALYLCASSLDRVIYNEQFFGPGTRLTVL.

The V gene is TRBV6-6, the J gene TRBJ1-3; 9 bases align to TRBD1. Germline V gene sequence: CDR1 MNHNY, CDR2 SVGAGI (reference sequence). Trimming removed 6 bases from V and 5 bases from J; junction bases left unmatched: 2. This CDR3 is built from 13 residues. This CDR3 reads CASRQGARNTIYF. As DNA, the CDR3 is TGTGCCAGCAGACAGGGGGCCAGAAACACCATATATTTT.

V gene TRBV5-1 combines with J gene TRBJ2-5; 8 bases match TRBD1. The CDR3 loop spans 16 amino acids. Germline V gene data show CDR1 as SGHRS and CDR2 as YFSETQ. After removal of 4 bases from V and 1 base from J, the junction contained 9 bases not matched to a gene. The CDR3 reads CASSTGTGQAQETQYF. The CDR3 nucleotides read TGCGCCAGCAGCACCGGGACGGGACAGGCCCAAGAGACCCAGTACTTC.

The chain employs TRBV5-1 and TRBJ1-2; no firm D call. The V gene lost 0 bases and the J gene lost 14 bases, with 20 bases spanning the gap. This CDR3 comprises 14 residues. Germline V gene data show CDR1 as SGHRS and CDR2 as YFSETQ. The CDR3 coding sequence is TGCGCCAGCAGCTTGGACCAGGCCGTTAGGCCGGCGACCTTC. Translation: CASSLDQAVRPATF.

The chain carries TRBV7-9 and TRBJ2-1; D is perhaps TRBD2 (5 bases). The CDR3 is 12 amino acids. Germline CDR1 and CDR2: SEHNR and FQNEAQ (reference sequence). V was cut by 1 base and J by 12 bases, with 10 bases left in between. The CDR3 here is CASSLVALGQFF. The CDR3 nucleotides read TGTGCCAGCAGCTTAGTAGCGCTGGGGCAGTTCTTC.

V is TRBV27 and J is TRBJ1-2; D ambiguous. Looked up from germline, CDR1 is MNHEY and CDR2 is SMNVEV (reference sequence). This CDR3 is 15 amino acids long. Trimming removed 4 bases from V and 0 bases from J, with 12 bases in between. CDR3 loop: CASSYGGPPNYGYTF. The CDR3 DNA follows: TGTGCCAGCAGTTACGGCGGGCCACCTAACTATGGCTACACCTTC.

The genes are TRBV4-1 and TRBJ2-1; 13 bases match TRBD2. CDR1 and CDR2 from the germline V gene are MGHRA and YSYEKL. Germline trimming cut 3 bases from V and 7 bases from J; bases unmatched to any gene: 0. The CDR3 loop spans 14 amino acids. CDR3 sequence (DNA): TGCGCCAGCAGCCAGGGACTAGCGGGAAATGAGCAGTTCTTC. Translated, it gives CASSQGLAGNEQFF.

The CDR3 bases are TGTGCCAGCAGCCCGGCGGCTAATCAGCCCCAGCATTTT. It specifies CASSPAANQPQHF. The chain uses TRBV12-3 or TRBV12-4 and TRBJ1-5; D ambiguous. The CDR3 extends over 13 amino acids. Trimming stripped 6 bases from V and 4 bases from J, with 10 bases between.

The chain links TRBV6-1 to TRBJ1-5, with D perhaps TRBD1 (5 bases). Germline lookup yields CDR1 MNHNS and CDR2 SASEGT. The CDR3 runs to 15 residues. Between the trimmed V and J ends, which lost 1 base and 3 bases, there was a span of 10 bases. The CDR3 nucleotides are TGTGCCAGCAGTGAAGACCGCGGACACAATCAGCCCCAGCATTTT. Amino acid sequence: CASSEDRGHNQPQHF.

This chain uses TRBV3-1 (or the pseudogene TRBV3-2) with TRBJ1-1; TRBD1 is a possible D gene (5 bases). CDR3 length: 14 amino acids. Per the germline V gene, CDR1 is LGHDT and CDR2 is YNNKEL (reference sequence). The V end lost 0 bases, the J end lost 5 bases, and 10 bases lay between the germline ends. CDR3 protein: CASSQEGGMTEAFF. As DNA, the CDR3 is TGTGCCAGCAGCCAAGAGGGGGGGATGACTGAAGCTTTCTTT.

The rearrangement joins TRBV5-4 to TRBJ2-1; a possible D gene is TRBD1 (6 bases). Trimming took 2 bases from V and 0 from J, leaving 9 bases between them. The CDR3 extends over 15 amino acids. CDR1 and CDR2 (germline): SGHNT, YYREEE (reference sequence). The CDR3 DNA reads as TGTGCCAGCAGCTTAAACAGGGACTCCTACAATGAGCAGTTCTTC. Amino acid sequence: CASSLNRDSYNEQFF. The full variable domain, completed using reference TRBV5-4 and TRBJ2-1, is ETGVTQSPTHLIKTRGQQVTLRCSSQSGHNTVSWYQQALGQGPQFIFQYYREEENGRGNFPPRFSGLQFPNYSSELNVNALELDDSALYLCASSLNRDSYNEQFFGPGTRLTVL.

The CDR3 loop reads CASSLGREAGYTF. CDR3 DNA: TGTGCCAGCAGCTTAGGCCGGGAGGCTGGCTACACCTTC. The V and J genes are TRBV7-2 and TRBJ1-2; D remains unclear. The CDR3 extends over 13 amino acids. Germline CDR1 is SGHTA and CDR2 is FQGNSA. V lost 1 base and J lost 7, with 10 bases in between.